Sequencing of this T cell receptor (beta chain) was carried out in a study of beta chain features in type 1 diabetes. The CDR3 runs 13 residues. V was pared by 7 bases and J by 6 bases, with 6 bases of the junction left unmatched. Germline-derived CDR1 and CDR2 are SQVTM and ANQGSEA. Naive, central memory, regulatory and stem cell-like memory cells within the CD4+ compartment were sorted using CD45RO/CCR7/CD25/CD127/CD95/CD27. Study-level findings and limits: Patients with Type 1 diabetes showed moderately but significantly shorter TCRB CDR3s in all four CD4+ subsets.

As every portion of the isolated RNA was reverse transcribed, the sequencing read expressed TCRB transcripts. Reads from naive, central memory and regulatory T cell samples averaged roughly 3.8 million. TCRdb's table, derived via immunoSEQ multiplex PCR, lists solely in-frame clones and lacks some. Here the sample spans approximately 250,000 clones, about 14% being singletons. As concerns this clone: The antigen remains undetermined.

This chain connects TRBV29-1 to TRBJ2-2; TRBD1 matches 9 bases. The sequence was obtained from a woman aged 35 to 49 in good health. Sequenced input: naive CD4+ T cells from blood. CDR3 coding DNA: TGCAGCGCAGAGACAGGGGGGCCCGGGGAGCTGTTTTTT. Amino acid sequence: CSAETGGPGELFF.